These 18 T cell receptor beta chains originate from one sample sequenced in a study of blood T cell repertoires in COVID-19 (dated by TCRdb to 2020 to 2021). Libraries were constructed by the immunoSEQ multiplex PCR assay. The immuneACCESS repertoire file appears here via TCRdb, limited to in-frame rearrangements. These files lack a portion of the clones; in checked studies, under half of the deficit traces to unresolved V genes, and the cause of the others is not known. The table for this sample lists 160,000 or so clones; 75% to 90% of them were counted only once. The ten top clones hold approximately 0.5% of the sample. Sequencing was carried out using peripheral blood. The receptors come from a man aged 55-75 years with acute or convalescent COVID-19.

The CDR3 DNA reads TGTGCCAGCAGCGTAGTACTAGCGGGGGAAGGTGAGCAGTTCTTC. This codes for CASSVVLAGEGEQFF. The V gene is TRBV9, the J gene TRBJ2-1; TRBD2 aligns across 11 bases. CDR3 length: 15 residues. Germline CDR1 reads SGDLS; CDR2 reads YYNGEE. Trimming cost V 0 bases and J 9 bases; bases outside gene matches: 5.

This CDR3 reads CARGQGSSYEQYF. CDR3 nucleotide sequence: TGTGCCAGGGGACAGGGGAGCTCCTACGAGCAGTACTTC. This sequence joins TRBV2 and TRBJ2-7, with 10 bases that match TRBD1. Trimming at V came to 9 bases and at J to 0 bases, leaving 2 bases not matched to a gene. The CDR3 sequence is 13 residues long. Germline CDR1 SNHLY, CDR2 FYNNEI.

The rearrangement uses TRBV30 and TRBJ1-2; TRBD1 might be the D (6 bases). The V gene's germline CDR1 is GTSNPN and CDR2 SVGIG (reference sequence). V lost 2 bases to trimming and J lost 7 bases, with 26 bases between them. The CDR3 length is 17 residues. CDR3 residues: CAWSKAWTSGGAFGYTF. The CDR3 DNA follows: TGTGCCTGGAGTAAGGCCTGGACCAGCGGGGGGGCTTTTGGCTACACCTTC.

The J gene is TRBJ2-7, the V gene TRBV27; TRBD1 might be the D (6 bases). V lost 6 bases and J lost 6, with 18 bases in between. CDR3 length equals 14 residues. Germline V gene data show CDR1 as MNHEY and CDR2 as SMNVEV (reference sequence). CDR3 loop: CASRNGDTVGEQYF. CDR3 DNA sequence: TGTGCCAGCAGGAACGGGGACACGGTGGGCGAGCAGTACTTC.

The CDR3 spells CASSVSAGGQETQYF. CDR3 bases: TGTGCCAGCAGCGTCTCTGCGGGGGGCCAAGAGACCCAGTACTTC. The rearrangement uses TRBV7-9 and TRBJ2-5; 8 nucleotides line up with TRBD2. V dropped 5 bases and J dropped 1; count of bases not matched to a gene: 6. CDR3 length: 15 amino acids. Germline assignment: CDR1 SEHNR and CDR2 FQNEAQ (reference sequence).

This clone turned up a few times. The V call is TRBV4-2, the J call TRBJ2-3, with 8 bases aligning to TRBD2. Germline V gene sequence: CDR1 LGHNA, CDR2 YNFKEQ. The CDR3 runs 16 residues. V trimming: 0 bases; J trimming: 5 bases; junction bases outside the gene matches: 7. As DNA, the CDR3 is TGTGCCAGCAGCCAAGACAGAGCGGGAGCGAGAGATACGCAGTATTTT. Translating it yields CASSQDRAGARDTQYF.

The chain recombines TRBV6-5 with TRBJ1-6; D is unclear. CDR1 and CDR2 (germline): MNHEY, SVGAGI. Trimming removed 2 bases from V and 7 bases from J, with 9 bases in between. The CDR3 contains 14 residues. CDR3 residues: CASSYTQANSPLHF. The DNA of the CDR3 is TGTGCCAGCAGTTACACTCAGGCGAATTCACCCCTCCACTTT.

This chain connects TRBV27 to TRBJ1-1; TRBD1 might be the D (5 bases). In germline, CDR1 is MNHEY, CDR2 SMNVEV (reference sequence). V dropped 1 base and J dropped 10 bases, with 13 bases sitting between them. The CDR3 runs 13 residues. CDR3 protein: CASSLWAGSGAFF. DNA for the CDR3: TGTGCCAGCAGTTTATGGGCAGGGTCCGGAGCTTTCTTT.

CDR3 bases: TGTGCCAGCAGTTACTACGGGACAGGGGGGCGAGCTTTCTTT. Protein: CASSYYGTGGRAFF. The chain employs TRBV6-2 or TRBV6-3 and TRBJ1-1; 11 bases align to TRBD1. Per the germline V gene, CDR1 is MNHEY and CDR2 is SVGEGT. This CDR3 is built from 14 residues. The ends lost 1 base at V and 10 bases at J; junction bases unmatched: 5.

This clone was counted a single time. The rearrangement links TRBV5-1 to TRBJ2-5, with D unclear. CDR1 and CDR2 from the germline V gene are SGHRS and YFSETQ. V lost 5 bases to trimming and J lost 1 base, with 9 bases between them. There are 13 residues in the CDR3. CDR3 in amino acids: CASRDPGQETQYF. CDR3 nucleotides: TGCGCCAGCAGAGACCCGGGCCAAGAGACCCAGTACTTC.

The gene calls are TRBV3-1 (or the pseudogene TRBV3-2) and TRBJ2-3, with TRBD2 matching over 8 bases. Looked up from germline, CDR1 is LGHDT and CDR2 is YNNKEL (reference sequence). V shed 6 bases, J shed 6 bases, and the junction held 8 bases outside the gene matches. The CDR3 contains 14 residues. This CDR3 is CASSRGSGIDTQYF. CDR3 nucleotide sequence: TGTGCCAGCAGTCGGGGTAGCGGGATCGATACGCAGTATTTT.

The chain links TRBV4-3 to TRBJ2-3, with 7 bases identical to TRBD2. The germline gives CDR1 LGHNA, CDR2 YSLEER. CDR3 size: 17 residues. J lost 3 bases, V lost 1 base, and 10 bases had no gene match. CDR3 DNA sequence: TGCGCCAGCAGCCAAGGGCTTGGAGCGGGGTTAACAGATACGCAGTATTTT. It is translated as CASSQGLGAGLTDTQYF.

The genes are TRBV7-6 and TRBJ1-1; weak D call: TRBD1 (5 bases). CDR1 is SGHVS and CDR2 is FNYEAQ in the germline V gene. Trimming removed 7 bases at V and 1 base at J, with 16 bases between. The CDR3 is 15 residues long. DNA of the CDR3: TGTGCCAGCACCAAGGTGGGGGGTTGGAACACTGAAGCTTTCTTT. This encodes CASTKVGGWNTEAFF.

The chain couples TRBV18 to TRBJ1-1; no firm D call. Germline lookup yields CDR1 KGHSH and CDR2 LQKENI. The CDR3 has 13 amino acids. Deletions cut 3 bases from V and 11 bases from J, with 16 bases between. CDR3 loop: CASSPNPLGEAFF. In nucleotides, the CDR3 is TGTGCCAGCTCACCTAACCCCCTTGGGGAGGCTTTCTTT.

This clone came up a few times. This chain connects TRBV28 to TRBJ1-1; no firm D call. The CDR3 is 15 residues long. CDR1 MDHEN and CDR2 SYDVKM come from the germline V gene. V dropped 0 bases and J dropped 0 bases, with 8 bases sitting between them. CDR3 coding DNA: TGTGCCAGCAGTTTATGGGGCAGCATGAACACTGAAGCTTTCTTT. Translating gives CASSLWGSMNTEAFF.

The rearrangement links TRBV10-3 to TRBJ1-6, with 7 bases lining up with TRBD1. Losses at the gene ends were 10 bases for V and 0 bases for J; bases not matched to a gene: 3. The CDR3 runs to 14 residues. CDR1 and CDR2 (germline): ENHRY, SYGVKD. The CDR3 here is CASTGVSYNSPLHF. In nucleotides, the CDR3 is TGTGCCAGCACAGGGGTCTCCTATAATTCACCCCTCCACTTT.

J is TRBJ2-7 and V is TRBV19, with 10 bases lining up with TRBD1. With V trimmed by 5 bases and J by 6 bases, 7 bases remained unmatched. The germline V gene has CDR1 LNHDA and CDR2 SQIVND (reference sequence). This CDR3 comprises 14 residues. CDR3 DNA sequence: TGTGCCAGTAGTCCACCGGGACAGGGGCCCGAGCAGTACTTC. Its protein product is CASSPPGQGPEQYF.

This clone showed up just once. The gene calls are TRBV2 and TRBJ1-2; 9 positions match TRBD1. The junction had 8 bases not matched to a gene; V was cut back by 5 bases and J by 4 bases. CDR1 SNHLY and CDR2 FYNNEI come from the germline V gene. The CDR3 extends over 15 amino acids. Written as DNA, the CDR3 is TGTGCCAGCAGTCTAGGGACAGGGATTCGCTATGGCTACACCTTC. Its translation: CASSLGTGIRYGYTF.